This TCR beta chain was observed in a study of Graves' ophthalmopathy and Graves' hyperthyroidism. Study overall: At initial diagnosis, peripheral blood was obtained, and this preceded any treatment.

This CDR3 region has 13 residues. Trimming removed 6 bases from V and 3 bases from J, with 11 bases in between. CDR1 is WNHNN and CDR2 is SYGVQD in the germline V gene (reference sequence). Using RNA transcripts, the TCR beta CDR3 regions were amplified. HTBI-primed RT-PCR formed the first round, and a multiplex PCR formed the second. MiXCR, run by TCRdb on the multiplex PCR reads, gives a single entry per CDR3 protein. The data contain 260,000 or so distinct CDR3 sequences, 45% to 55% of them singletons. Comments on this clonotype: The target antigen is unknown.

Regarding the study as a whole: Blood shared most expanded thyroid clonotypes above 0.001 frequency.

The sequence was collected from an adult man with Graves' ophthalmopathy. The chain combines TRBV10-1 with TRBJ1-1; D is undetermined. Material for sequencing was peripheral blood. CDR3 nucleotides: TGCGCCAGCAGCTTGAGTGAGTACACTGAAGCTTTCTTT. This encodes CASSLSEYTEAFF.